The source of this T cell receptor beta chain is a study of cytomegalovirus exposure and HLA in healthy donors. Background on the study: From 150 million to 200 million T cells, an earlier analysis saw 90 million to 130 million unique TCR beta sequences. Of the donors genotyped, about 390 in all, over 80% fell in the Caucasian-associated ancestry cluster.

The PCR employed 60 Vbeta primers together with 13 Jbeta primers. Some clones are missing from TCRdb's copy, which holds only in-frame ones; the method was immunoSEQ multiplex PCR. The table shows 150,000 or so clones, with over 60% occurring only once. The CDR3 extends over 12 amino acids. V trimming: 10 bases; J trimming: 8 bases; junction bases outside the gene matches: 10. Germline assignment: CDR1 SEHNR and CDR2 FQNEAQ (reference sequence). Of note for this clone: Antigen unknown.

Whole-study results and caveats: In a later analysis, HLA-C alleles had the fewest associated TCRs, DRB1 alleles the most.

Sequencing used PBMCs. V gene TRBV7-9 combines with J gene TRBJ1-1; 7 positions agree with TRBD1. The sequence was obtained from a man over 45 in good health and CMV-seropositive. CDR3 sequence: CATLGKGAEAFF. The DNA of the CDR3 is TGTGCCACCCTAGGTAAGGGGGCGGAAGCTTTCTTT.